These T cell receptor beta chains were read from a single sample in a study of radiation and T cells in renal cell carcinoma. Sequenced by immunoSEQ multiplex PCR; TCRdb stores in-frame clones only, minus some. The sample shows around 15,000 clones, about 58% of them seen only once. Material: tumor tissue, obtained from a patient whose treatment was nephrectomy without radiotherapy. The receptor source for this set is a man in his forties with renal cell carcinoma. Each CDR3 is given with its conserved first and last residue. The D gene is left open where the match is weak. The size entry is marked missing in some rows and otherwise reads once, few, many or a size class.

15 | once | TRBD2 | TRBJ2-5 | TRBV6-1 | CASSESSGGQETQYF | TGTGCCAGCAGTGAATCTAGCGGGGGACAAGAGACCCAGTACTTC
14 | medium-sized | TRBD1 | TRBJ1-2 | TRBV2 | CASSRDRESSGYTF | TGTGCCAGCAGCCGAGACAGGGAATCGTCTGGCTACACCTTC
15 | NA | NA | TRBJ1-1 | TRBV6-6 | CASSYDGREGTEAFF | TGTGCCAGCAGTTACGATGGTAGGGAGGGCACTGAAGCTTTCTTT
13 | NA | NA | TRBJ1-1 | TRBV5-1 | CASSLQGRTEAFF | TGCGCCAGCAGCTTGCAGGGGCGCACTGAAGCTTTCTTT
15 | NA | TRBD1 | TRBJ1-2 | TRBV5-4 | CASSSSTGTGVGYTF | TGTGCCAGCAGCTCCTCAACCGGGACAGGGGTTGGCTACACCTTC
14 | NA | TRBD1 | TRBJ1-1 | TRBV29-1 | CSVETGGGNTEAFF | TGCAGCGTTGAGACAGGGGGCGGGAACACTGAAGCTTTCTTT
14 | NA | NA | TRBJ1-1 | TRBV19 | CASSIGGPRTEAFF | TGTGCCAGTAGTATTGGGGGGCCGAGGACTGAAGCTTTCTTT
14 | NA | TRBD1 | TRBJ1-2 | TRBV5-1 | CASSRGQGALGYTF | TGCGCCAGCAGCCGGGGACAGGGGGCGCTTGGCTACACCTTC
17 | NA | NA | TRBJ2-3 | TRBV7-2 | CASSLLRKRGYTDTQYF | TGTGCCAGCAGCTTATTGAGAAAACGGGGGTATACAGATACGCAGTATTTT
15 | NA | NA | TRBJ2-7 | TRBV7-6 | CASSPWEGRSYEQYF | TGTGCCAGCAGCCCATGGGAAGGGAGGTCCTACGAGCAGTACTTC
13 | NA | NA | TRBJ1-5 | TRBV28 | CASITGSNQPQHF | TGTGCCAGCATCACTGGGAGCAATCAGCCCCAGCATTTT
14 | NA | NA | TRBJ1-2 | TRBV4-3 | CASSTGTWRNGYTF | TGCGCCAGCAGCACCGGGACGTGGCGGAACGGCTACACCTTC
18 | NA | NA | TRBJ1-1 | TRBV10-1 | CASSESSESHSLTNEAFF | TGCGCCAGCAGTGAGTCGTCGGAGAGCCATTCATTAACAAATGAAGCTTTCTTT
15 | few | NA | TRBJ1-3 | TRBV7-9 | CASSLTIGFGNTIYF | TGTGCCAGCAGCCTCACGATCGGTTTCGGAAACACCATATATTTT
15 | once | NA | TRBJ2-7 | TRBV4-3 | CASSQDKHLTYEQYF | TGCGCCAGCAGCCAAGATAAGCATTTGACATACGAGCAGTACTTC
11 | few | NA | TRBJ1-2 | TRBV30 | CAWRNNYGYTF | TGTGCCTGGAGAAATAACTATGGCTACACCTTC
15 | once | NA | TRBJ1-2 | TRBV10-2 | CASSEALGTNYGYTF | TGCGCCAGCAGTGAGGCCCTGGGAACGAACTATGGCTACACCTTC
11 | few | NA | TRBJ1-2 | TRBV6-5 | CASTQGYGYTF | TGTGCCAGCACGCAGGGCTATGGCTACACCTTC